A single sample is the source of the 20 T cell receptor beta chains below, sequenced in a study of vaccination effects on CD4 cells after COVID-19. These receptors have no identified antigens. ViraFEST assay sequencing came after antigen-specific CD4+ T cells were expanded with viral peptide pools. Culture proceeded for about 11 days, and CD4+ T cells were then isolated. The vaccine given was either BNT162b2 or mRNA-1273, in two doses. Repertoires were generated with immunoSEQ multiplex PCR, while TCRdb's copy carries only in-frame clones and drops some. This sample yields about 64,000 clones, of which around 78% are seen a single time; roughly 2% belongs to the top ten. The sample here was CD4+ T cells from PBMCs cultured with HCoV-OC43 spike peptides, taken after COVID-19 vaccination. Subset given: HCoV-OC43 spike overlapping peptide pool stimulation. The receptors were sampled from a human donor who received a COVID-19 vaccine.

This clone was counted once. The chain couples TRBV9 to TRBJ2-4; TRBD1 aligns across 8 bases. V lost 4 bases and J lost 5; bases outside the gene matches: 11. The CDR3 totals 16 residues. CDR1 is SGDLS, CDR2 YYNGEE, per germline. The CDR3 coding sequence is TGTGCCAGCAGCCGCGCCTACGCAGGGGGCCAAAACATTCAGTACTTC. Translation: CASSRAYAGGQNIQYF.

J is TRBJ2-7 and V is TRBV30; D is possibly TRBD1 (6 bases). The CDR3 has 13 residues. Between the trimmed V and J ends, which lost 1 base and 6 bases, there was a span of 13 bases. Germline V gene lookup returns CDR1 GTSNPN and CDR2 SVGIG (reference sequence). DNA for the CDR3: TGTGCCTGGAGTGCCCAGACAGGCTCCGAGCAGTACGTC. The encoded protein is CAWSAQTGSEQYV.

The chain employs TRBV5-1 and TRBJ2-4; the D is unclear. Germline-derived CDR1 and CDR2 are SGHRS and YFSETQ. The CDR3 contains 15 residues. Trimming cost V 5 bases and J 0 bases, with 12 bases left between them. The CDR3 bases are TGCGCCAGCAGAACGGTGGGCCTAGCCAAAAACATTCAGTACTTC. It yields the protein CASRTVGLAKNIQYF.

This chain uses TRBV7-3 with TRBJ1-6, with 9 bases identical to TRBD1. The length of the CDR3 is 15 residues. Germline-derived CDR1 and CDR2 are SGHTA and FQGTGA. J gave up 9 bases and V 1 base, and 4 bases lay outside the gene matches. CDR3: CASSLMGQGGSPLHF. The CDR3 DNA follows: TGTGCCAGCAGCTTAATGGGACAGGGTGGTTCACCCCTCCACTTT.

This chain links TRBV7-3 with TRBJ1-1; the match to TRBD1 covers 8 bases. The J segment lost 1 base and the V segment lost 5 bases, leaving 3 bases of the junction unmatched. The CDR3 spans 14 residues. Germline V gene data show CDR1 as SGHTA and CDR2 as FQGTGA. The DNA for the CDR3 is TGTGCCAGCAGCCTCGGGACAGGGAACACTGAAGCTTTCTTT. Its protein product is CASSLGTGNTEAFF. Full variable domain (outside the CDR3, taken from reference TRBV7-3 and TRBJ1-1): GAGVSQTPSNKVTEKGKYVELRCDPISGHTALYWYRQSLGQGPEFLIYFQGTGAADDSGLPNDRFFAVRPEGSVSTLKIQRTERGDSAVYLCASSLGTGNTEAFFGQGTRLTVV.

CDR3 sequence reads: CASRGEGSNQPQHF. The CDR3 DNA sequence: TGTGCCAGCCGCGGGGAGGGGAGCAATCAGCCCCAGCATTTT. J is TRBJ1-5 and V is TRBV7-8, with D perhaps matching TRBD1 (5 bases). The CDR3 is made up of 14 amino acids. Trimming stripped 8 bases from V and 1 base from J, with 12 bases between. Germline V gene lookup returns CDR1 SGHVS and CDR2 FQNEAQ. The whole variable domain, filled in from reference TRBV7-8 and TRBJ1-5, reads GAGVSQSPRYKVAKRGQDVALRCDPISGHVSLFWYQQALGQGPEFLTYFQNEAQLDKSGLPSDRFFAERPEGSVSTLKIQRTQQEDSAVYLCASRGEGSNQPQHFGDGTRLSIL.

On this clone itself: Within the sample, other DNA sequences also encode this same CDR3. The gene calls are TRBV3-1 (or the pseudogene TRBV3-2) and TRBJ1-5; 11 nucleotides agree with TRBD1. The CDR3 consists of 15 residues. The germline gives CDR1 LGHDT, CDR2 YNNKEL (reference sequence). The J segment lost 4 bases and the V segment lost 5 bases, leaving 4 bases of the junction unmatched. DNA for the CDR3: TGTGCCAGCAGCTTAGGGACAGGGGGAAATCAGCCCCAGCATTTT. This codes for CASSLGTGGNQPQHF.

Only a few counts were recorded for this clone. This chain joins TRBV6-2 or TRBV6-3 and TRBJ2-3; D not resolved. V was pared by 0 bases and J by 8 bases, with 6 bases between. CDR3 size: 12 residues. Per germline, CDR1 MNHEY and CDR2 SVGEGT. CDR3 protein: CASSYSWGTQYF. The CDR3 DNA reads TGTGCCAGCAGTTACTCCTGGGGTACGCAGTATTTT.

This chain links TRBV5-1 with TRBJ2-5; D might be TRBD1 (6 bases). The CDR3 contains 14 residues. V lost 5 bases and J lost 0, with 11 bases in between. Germline CDR1 is SGHRS and CDR2 is YFSETQ. In nucleotides, the CDR3 is TGCGCCAGCAGAGATTACAGGGACCAAGAGACCCAGTACTTC. This encodes CASRDYRDQETQYF.

This chain links TRBV12-3 or TRBV12-4 with TRBJ2-3; no clear D. This CDR3 region has 13 residues. Trimming shortened V by 1 base and J by 5 bases, and 7 bases separated the two germline ends. In DNA, the CDR3 is TGTGCCAGCAGTTTAGATGTAAGAGATACGCAGTATTTT. Its protein is CASSLDVRDTQYF.

This clone is a singleton in its sample. The rearrangement uses TRBV5-5 and TRBJ1-5, with D possibly matching TRBD1 (5 bases). The CDR3 is 15 residues long. Germline values: CDR1 SGHKS, CDR2 YYEKEE (reference sequence). Trimming left V 0 bases short and J 2 bases short, with 9 bases between. CDR3 DNA sequence: TGTGCCAGCAGCTTGGAAGGGGCCGGCAATCAGCCCCAGCATTTT. Amino acids: CASSLEGAGNQPQHF.

This clone is a singleton in its sample. The chain joins TRBV27 to TRBJ2-3; no firm D call. Germline-derived CDR1 and CDR2 are MNHEY and SMNVEV (reference sequence). The CDR3 extends over 15 amino acids. Trimming pared 4 bases from V and 1 base from J, leaving 12 bases between. The CDR3 DNA reads TGTGCCAGCAGTTCCCCCTATGGACGCACAGATACGCAGTATTTT. Protein: CASSSPYGRTDTQYF.

The chain has TRBV6-6 and TRBJ1-5; TRBD1 matches at 10 bases. The germline V gene has CDR1 MNHNY and CDR2 SVGAGI (reference sequence). The CDR3 has 17 residues. Trimming took 5 bases from V and 0 from J; bases not matched to a gene: 7. CDR3 sequence (DNA): TGTGCCAGCAGTCGTCGGGACAGGGGTAATAGCAATCAGCCCCAGCATTTT. Translated: CASSRRDRGNSNQPQHF.

V and J are TRBV6-5 and TRBJ2-7; D gene unclear. CDR1 is MNHEY, CDR2 SVGAGI, per germline. The CDR3 totals 12 residues. Trimming cost V 5 bases and J 3 bases, with 8 bases left between them. DNA of the CDR3: TGTGCCAGCAGTAGCAGCTACTACGAGCAGTACGTC. Translation: CASSSSYYEQYV.

The chain joins TRBV28 to TRBJ1-2; 7 bases are a match to TRBD1. Unmatched junction bases numbered 8, after V lost 5 bases and J lost 2 bases. The CDR3 has 15 residues. The germline V gene has CDR1 MDHEN and CDR2 SYDVKM. CDR3 bases: TGTGCCAGCAGTCCCCGGACAGGTTGGAACTATGGCTACACCTTC. Its protein is CASSPRTGWNYGYTF.

J is TRBJ2-1 and V is TRBV6-2 or TRBV6-3; TRBD2 agrees at 12 bases. The V and J ends lost 4 bases and 5 bases, in that order; junction bases with no gene match: 9. The CDR3 is made up of 17 amino acids. The germline gives CDR1 MNHEY, CDR2 SVGEGT. CDR3: CASSSTSSGGAHNEQFF. The CDR3 DNA is TGTGCCAGCAGTTCCACATCTAGCGGGGGGGCCCACAATGAGCAGTTCTTC.

Concerning this clone itself: One end of the junction varies from germline; a read error may be responsible. The rearrangement uses TRBV6-6 and TRBJ2-4; D possibly corresponds to TRBD2 (5 bases). Germline lookup yields CDR1 MNHNY and CDR2 SVGAGI (reference sequence). This CDR3 is built from 13 residues. CDR3 amino acids: CASSYFIGPDGDF. For the CDR3, the DNA is TGTGCCAGCAGTTACTTCATAGGACCCGACGGGGACTTC.

V and J are TRBV6-5 and TRBJ2-7; D possibly uses TRBD1 or TRBD2 (5 bases each). This CDR3 contains 13 residues. V lost 6 bases to trimming and J lost 11 bases, with 20 bases between them. Germline CDR1 and CDR2: MNHEY and SVGAGI. CDR3 nucleotides: TGTGCCAGCAGAGGAATAGGGAATGGGGGAAAGTACGTC. Protein sequence: CASRGIGNGGKYV.

As to this clone: An end of the junction does not agree with germline; a read error may underlie this. The V and J genes are TRBV29-1 and TRBJ2-5; maybe TRBD2 (6 bases). The germline V gene has CDR1 SQVTM and CDR2 ANQGSEA. This CDR3 has 14 amino acids. CDR3 coding DNA: TGCAGCGTCGAAGCGACTAGTTTGAGAGAGACCCAGTACTTC. Its translation: CSVEATSLRETQYF.

This clone occurred a few times. This chain joins TRBV6-5 and TRBJ1-1; D is perhaps TRBD1 (6 bases). The length of the CDR3 is 13 residues. Per germline, CDR1 MNHEY and CDR2 SVGAGI. V was clipped by 4 bases and J by 6 bases, with 12 bases between them. For the CDR3, the DNA is TGTGCCAGCAGTTTTTTCCAGGGGCCTGAAGCTTTCTTT. This codes for CASSFFQGPEAFF.